Here is one TCR beta chain with its context. The germline V gene encodes CDR1 SNHLY and CDR2 FYNNEI. The V segment lost 8 bases and the J segment 2 bases; nucleotides outside the gene matches: 4. The CDR3 is 13 amino acids. This entry is derived from a study of blood T cell repertoires in COVID-19. About the research overall: Samples came from the United States, Italy and Spain, spanning acute and convalescent COVID-19. Sample material is recorded as cDNA or gDNA derived from T cells, B-cell-depleted T cells, or PBMCs.

Method: immunoSEQ multiplex PCR; TCRdb's copy keeps in-frame clones and lacks some. This table holds about 87,000 clones, about 79% found once. Sequencing used peripheral blood. The sequence came from a woman aged 45-65 years with acute or convalescent COVID-19. V usage is TRBV2 and J usage is TRBJ2-3; 7 bases are shared with TRBD1. The CDR3 DNA reads as TGTGCCAGCCGGACAGGTTTCACAGATACGCAGTATTTT. Translating gives CASRTGFTDTQYF.